The 7 T cell receptor beta chains presented below share a single source sample, sequenced in a study of human T cells and chemical hapten exposure. A single record per CDR3 protein comes from TCRdb applying MiXCR to the RACE reads. The sample includes fewer than 350,000 distinct CDR3 sequences, almost 8% seen only once; the top ten take 0.9% to 1.5%. Time point here: pre-sensitization, week 0. Treatment: therapeutic diphenylcyclopropenone sensitization with weekly scalp DPC. The source material was whole blood, sampled in connection with sensitization to the hapten diphenylcyclopropenone (DPC). The receptor source for this set is a man aged 18-30 years with alopecia areata. Some clones in this sample may be carry-over from other donors' samples.

At least ten counts were recorded for this clonotype. The chain couples TRBV5-5 to TRBJ2-5, with 7 bases lining up with TRBD1. This CDR3 contains 17 residues. Germline V gene lookup returns CDR1 SGHKS and CDR2 YYEKEE (reference sequence). The V gene end was trimmed by 2 bases and the J gene end by 9 bases; junction bases not matched to a gene: 19. This CDR3 reads CASSFAGTELQEKSQYF. The DNA of the CDR3 is TGTGCCAGCAGCTTCGCCGGGACAGAGCTACAAGAGAAGTCCCAGTACTTC.

This clonotype turned up a few times. The V call is TRBV12-3 or TRBV12-4, the J call TRBJ1-2; D is unclear. The CDR3 has 13 amino acids. The V end was cut by 1 base, the J end by 4 bases, with 7 bases between. The CDR3 sequence is CASSLEPFYGYTF. For the CDR3, the DNA is TGTGCCAGCAGTTTAGAACCGTTCTATGGCTACACCTTC.

The CDR3 loop is CASSQTPITGELFF. In DNA form, the CDR3 reads TGTGCCAGCAGCCAAACTCCTATCACCGGGGAGCTGTTTTTT. The chain uses TRBV7-2 and TRBJ2-2, with D unresolved. Trimming shortened V by 5 bases and J by 4 bases, and 11 bases separated the two germline ends. The CDR3 runs to 14 residues. Looked up from germline, CDR1 is SGHTA and CDR2 is FQGNSA.

In its sample, this clonotype was seen a few times. The rearrangement joins TRBV27 to TRBJ2-1; 8 bases match TRBD1. The V and J ends lost 3 bases and 6 bases, in that order; junction bases with no gene match: 7. The length of the CDR3 is 15 residues. Germline loops: CDR1 MNHEY, CDR2 SMNVEV (reference sequence). CDR3 amino acids: CASSFRTTGGNEQFF. CDR3 DNA sequence: TGTGCCAGCAGTTTCCGTACAACAGGGGGCAATGAGCAGTTCTTC.

CDR3 sequence reads: CASRLGQGEANVLTF. CDR3 nucleotides: TGCGCCAGCCGGCTAGGACAGGGTGAGGCCAACGTCCTGACTTTC. The genes are TRBV4-3 and TRBJ2-6; 8 positions match TRBD1. The V gene end was trimmed by 8 bases and the J gene end by 6 bases; junction bases not matched to a gene: 9. The CDR3 is made up of 15 amino acids. The germline V gene encodes CDR1 LGHNA and CDR2 YSLEER.

This clonotype was detected a few times. CDR3 bases: TGCGCCAGCAGCCAAGGATTCATGGCGGGGGAGCGCAAAAACATTCAGTACTTC. It codes for CASSQGFMAGERKNIQYF. V is TRBV4-1 and J is TRBJ2-4; TRBD2 agrees at 7 bases. With 1 base clipped from V and 3 bases from J, the junction kept 12 bases outside the gene matches. This CDR3 has 18 residues. In germline, CDR1 is MGHRA, CDR2 YSYEKL.

In its sample, this clonotype was seen a few times. This chain connects TRBV12-3 or TRBV12-4 to TRBJ2-3, with TRBD2 identical over 9 bases. V was pared by 6 bases and J by 9 bases, with 13 bases of the junction left unmatched. This CDR3 region has 15 residues. CDR3 region: CASSSPGLALGTQYF. The CDR3 bases are TGTGCCAGCAGCTCTCCGGGACTAGCATTAGGGACGCAGTATTTT.